This entry describes one TCR beta chain. Its antigen is currently unknown. The CDR3 extends over 13 amino acids. Germline V gene data show CDR1 as MNHNS and CDR2 as SASEGT. V shed 8 bases and J 4 bases; nucleotides not matched to a gene: 8. The entry originates in a study of cytomegalovirus exposure and HLA in healthy donors. Study-wide points: Some V segments, TRBV6-2 and TRBV6-3 among them, were indistinguishable and were therefore excluded. Solely CMV serostatus was available to characterize immune exposure. It was in a later analysis that TCR association rates were seen to vary by HLA locus, highest for DRB1 and lowest for HLA-C.

PCR employed 60 Vbeta and 13 Jbeta primers. Original data processing: Unique TCR beta chains numbered approximately 80 million in a later analysis, with around 11 million shared. Measured with immunoSEQ multiplex PCR; TCRdb has only the in-frame clones, and not every one. V and J calls and clone size are given by that table; D and trimming were obtained from the DNA. This table holds about 270,000 clones, 65% to 85% found once. This clonotype originated in a female donor in good health and CMV-seronegative. V and J are TRBV6-1 and TRBJ2-7; 7 nucleotides match TRBD1. Sequenced sample: PBMCs. The chain's CDR3 is CASAPGQNYEQYF. The CDR3 DNA follows: TGTGCCAGCGCACCGGGACAGAATTACGAGCAGTACTTC.